One and the same sample provided the 5 T cell receptor beta chains below, sequenced in a study of T cells generated in artificial thymic organoids. Human HSPCs were combined with MS5 stroma expressing human DLL1. Residual T cells were removed by FACS sorting CD34+CD3- progenitor cells before seeding the organoids. Separate semi-nested PCRs amplified TCRalpha and TCRbeta libraries using constant-region reverse primers in TRAC or TRBC. MiXCR was run by TCRdb on the 5' RACE reads, yielding one entry per CDR3 protein. The repertoire has 7,500 to 9,000 distinct CDR3 sequences, roughly a quarter of them found once; the top ten carry 3.2%. What these receptors recognize is not known. Sequenced: naive CD8+ T cells grown in artificial thymic organoids from cord blood stem and progenitor cells. Subset: CD3+TCRalphabeta+CD8SP T cells; for blood, CD45RO-CCR7+ naive CD8+ T cells. Every receptor here comes from a human donor who gave cord blood stem cells for thymic organoid culture, a cardiac surgery patient who gave postnatal thymus, or a blood donor (not recorded which).

The DNA of the CDR3 is TGTGCCAGCAGTTTATGGTGCGGGGGGACCTACGAGCAGTACTTC. Its translation is CASSLWCGGTYEQYF. V is TRBV12-3 or TRBV12-4 and J is TRBJ2-7, with 8 bases matching TRBD2. The CDR3 covers 15 residues. V shed 2 bases, J shed 2 bases, and the junction held 5 bases outside the gene matches.

By share, this clonotype ranks as medium-sized (0.01 to 0.1%). This chain uses TRBV6-5 with TRBJ1-1, with 8 positions matching TRBD1. Germline trimming cut 4 bases from V and 0 bases from J; bases unmatched to any gene: 7. Germline V gene data show CDR1 as MNHEY and CDR2 as SVGAGI. The CDR3 runs to 16 residues. CDR3 nucleotides: TGTGCCAGCAGTTCCCTTTCGACAGGGGTGAACACTGAAGCTTTCTTT. Amino acid sequence: CASSSLSTGVNTEAFF.

This clonotype is medium-sized. The chain is built from TRBV12-3 or TRBV12-4 and TRBJ1-1, with TRBD1 matching over 9 bases. The CDR3 extends over 17 amino acids. V gave up 4 bases and J gave up 5 bases; unmatched junction bases: 14. CDR3 sequence: CASSCTPITGGGTEAFF. Written as DNA, the CDR3 is TGTGCCAGCAGTTGCACCCCTATCACAGGGGGCGGGACTGAAGCTTTCTTT.

The rearrangement links TRBV3-1 to TRBJ2-1; D is undetermined. Germline V lookup: CDR1 LGHDT, CDR2 YNNKEL (reference sequence). V gave up 7 bases and J gave up 5 bases, with 6 bases separating them. The CDR3 is 11 amino acids. The CDR3 bases are TGTGCCAGCAAAGAGGACAATGAGCAGTTCTTC. It yields the protein CASKEDNEQFF.

The chain uses TRBV5-6 and TRBJ2-2; D gene unclear. This CDR3 spans 15 amino acids. CDR1 and CDR2 from the germline V gene are SGHDT and YYEEEE. V lost 2 bases, J lost 4 bases, and 12 bases lay in between. In DNA, the CDR3 is TGTGCCAGCAGCTTCCGAACTCTCCTCACCGGGGAGCTGTTTTTT. As protein: CASSFRTLLTGELFF.